This passage covers 18 T cell receptor beta chains from one sample sequenced in a study of metastatic and nonmetastatic thyroid tumors. TCRdb re-called clones via MiXCR from the PCR reads. The sample consists of some 18,000 clones, under 45% of them appearing once. There were no patients who had received any treatment before thyroid surgery. The material sequenced was tumor tissue. These receptors were obtained from a female donor with papillary thyroid cancer or a benign thyroid nodule (not recorded which). Some clones in this sample may be carry-over from other donors' samples.

The chain combines TRBV7-9 with TRBJ2-7; D is unresolved. Germline values: CDR1 SEHNR, CDR2 FQNEAQ (reference sequence). V was trimmed by 5 bases and J by 2 bases, leaving 16 bases between them. This CDR3 comprises 15 residues. The DNA of the CDR3 is TGTGCCAGCAGCCCAAAGGTGGCACCCCCCTACGAGCAGTACTTC. As protein: CASSPKVAPPYEQYF.

The V gene is TRBV10-2, the J gene TRBJ2-1; TRBD1 agrees at 7 bases. The CDR3 extends over 13 amino acids. Germline V gene data show CDR1 as WSHSY and CDR2 as SAAADI. V dropped 4 bases and J dropped 5; count of bases not matched to a gene: 2. CDR3 region: CASSGDSNNEQFF. The CDR3 nucleotides are TGCGCCAGCAGTGGGGACAGCAACAATGAGCAGTTCTTC.

CDR3 amino acids: CSASQGLAQLVYNEQFF. In DNA, the CDR3 is TGCAGTGCTAGTCAAGGACTAGCGCAACTAGTCTACAATGAGCAGTTCTTC. The rearrangement links TRBV20-1 to TRBJ2-1, with 9 bases fitting TRBD2. The germline V gene has CDR1 DFQATT and CDR2 SNEGSKA (reference sequence). V was pared by 3 bases and J by 3 bases, with 12 bases of the junction left unmatched. The CDR3 runs 17 residues.

The chain joins TRBV19 to TRBJ1-2; D is undetermined. Germline-derived CDR1 and CDR2 are LNHDA and SQIVND (reference sequence). V dropped 4 bases and J dropped 4 bases, with 7 bases sitting between them. The CDR3 consists of 12 residues. CDR3 in amino acids: CASSKQAYGYTF. In nucleotides, the CDR3 is TGTGCCAGTAGTAAGCAGGCCTATGGCTACACCTTC.

V usage is TRBV15 and J usage is TRBJ2-2; D is perhaps TRBD2 (6 bases). V dropped 1 base and J dropped 5 bases, with 14 bases sitting between them. This CDR3 spans 16 amino acids. In germline, CDR1 is LNHNV, CDR2 YYDKDF (reference sequence). The CDR3 region has the DNA TGTGCCACCAGCAGAGTAGGAGGGAGTGGTACCGGGGAGCTGTTTTTT. Encoded protein: CATSRVGGSGTGELFF.

This clone was seen a handful of times. The chain uses TRBV7-2 and TRBJ1-2, with D tentatively TRBD1 (5 bases). Trimming took off 5 bases at V and 4 bases at J, with 11 bases between the two ends. Germline values: CDR1 SGHTA, CDR2 FQGNSA. This CDR3 comprises 13 residues. CDR3 sequence: CASSGSGTYGYTF. CDR3 sequence (DNA): TGTGCCAGCAGCGGTTCAGGGACCTATGGCTACACCTTC. Drawing the rest from reference TRBV7-2 and TRBJ1-2, the complete variable domain is GAGVSQSPSNKVTEKGKDVELRCDPISGHTALYWYRQSLGQGLEFLIYFQGNSAPDKSGLPSDRFSAERTGGSVSTLTIQRTQQEDSAVYLCASSGSGTYGYTFGSGTRLTVV.

The chain links TRBV20-1 to TRBJ2-7, with TRBD1 as a possible D gene (6 bases). The CDR3 spans 13 residues. V was shortened by 1 base and J by 7 bases, with 14 bases between the two germline ends. Germline loops: CDR1 DFQATT, CDR2 SNEGSKA (reference sequence). CDR3 nucleotide sequence: TGCAGTGCTAGAGCCCCCACAGGGAAAGAGCAGTACTTC. Translated: CSARAPTGKEQYF.

The chain couples TRBV11-2 to TRBJ2-1; 11 bases map to TRBD2. In germline, CDR1 is SGHAT, CDR2 FQNNGV. The trim removed 5 bases at V and 5 bases at J, leaving 5 bases unmatched. This CDR3 region has 15 residues. CDR3 sequence reads: CASSRGTSGDNEQFF. The CDR3 DNA sequence: TGTGCCAGCAGCCGAGGGACTAGCGGTGACAATGAGCAGTTCTTC.

The J gene is TRBJ2-7, the V gene TRBV5-6; D is undetermined. This CDR3 contains 12 residues. Deletions cut 4 bases from V and 0 bases from J, with 5 bases between. Germline V gives CDR1 SGHDT, CDR2 YYEEEE. The CDR3 sequence is CASSLSSYEQYF. CDR3 in DNA: TGTGCCAGCAGCCTTAGCTCCTACGAGCAGTACTTC.

The chain recombines TRBV6-1 with TRBJ2-7, with TRBD2 matching 7 bases. Germline-derived CDR1 and CDR2 are MNHNS and SASEGT. Trimming cost V 8 bases and J 7 bases; bases outside gene matches: 5. The CDR3 length is 11 residues. CDR3 amino acids: CASWGGFEQYF. The CDR3 DNA reads TGTGCCAGCTGGGGGGGGTTTGAGCAGTACTTC.

This clone was recorded only once. The gene calls are TRBV20-1 and TRBJ2-2, with a weak D call TRBD2 (5 bases). Germline lookup yields CDR1 DFQATT and CDR2 SNEGSKA (reference sequence). The CDR3 spans 12 residues. Trimming stripped 6 bases from V and 1 base from J, with 6 bases between. This CDR3 is CSARENTGELFF. CDR3 coding DNA: TGCAGTGCCCGGGAGAACACCGGGGAGCTGTTTTTT.

This chain connects TRBV18 to TRBJ2-2; 8 nucleotides match TRBD1. Germline lookup yields CDR1 KGHSH and CDR2 LQKENI. The CDR3 length is 15 residues. Losses at the gene ends were 4 bases for V and 1 base for J; bases not matched to a gene: 2. CDR3 sequence: CASSRQGLNTGELFF. CDR3 in DNA: TGTGCCAGCTCACGACAGGGGCTGAACACCGGGGAGCTGTTTTTT.

This clone has only a few counts. J is TRBJ2-6 and V is TRBV2; D is unclear. CDR1 SNHLY and CDR2 FYNNEI come from the germline V gene. The CDR3 extends over 15 amino acids. Between the trimmed V and J ends, which lost 3 bases and 0 bases, there was a span of 6 bases. Written as DNA, the CDR3 is TGTGCCAGCAGTGAGTACCCCTCTGGGGCCAACGTCCTGACTTTC. Its protein product is CASSEYPSGANVLTF.

The chain carries TRBV20-1 and TRBJ1-1, with TRBD1 matching 7 bases. The CDR3 is 17 residues long. The V and J ends lost 0 bases and 1 base, in that order; junction bases with no gene match: 11. Germline CDR1 reads DFQATT; CDR2 reads SNEGSKA (reference sequence). The chain's CDR3 is CSARDQIWDRGNTEAFF. The CDR3 DNA is TGCAGTGCTAGAGATCAGATCTGGGACAGAGGGAACACTGAAGCTTTCTTT.

This clone was counted once. This chain links TRBV5-1 with TRBJ1-5; unclear D gene. Germline V gene sequence: CDR1 SGHRS, CDR2 YFSETQ. Trimming cost V 0 bases and J 9 bases, with 10 bases left between them. This CDR3 spans 13 amino acids. CDR3: CASSLEGLRPQHF. CDR3 sequence (DNA): TGCGCCAGCAGCTTGGAAGGCCTTAGGCCCCAGCATTTT.

This clone was seen a handful of times. The junction departs from germline at one end; a sequencing error may be responsible. The chain recombines TRBV12-3 or TRBV12-4 with TRBJ2-7; tentative D call: TRBD2 (6 bases). This CDR3 comprises 14 residues. The CDR3 here is CASSSGTGTYEQYF. The CDR3 DNA is TGCGCCAGCAGTTCCGGGACTGGAACCTACGAGCAGTACTTC.

This clone came up a few times. The V gene is TRBV28, the J gene TRBJ1-4, with D possibly matching TRBD1 (5 bases). Trimming pared 8 bases from V and 5 bases from J, leaving 12 bases between. In germline, CDR1 is MDHEN, CDR2 SYDVKM. This CDR3 region has 13 residues. CDR3 sequence: CASRTNKNEKLFF. The CDR3 DNA reads as TGTGCCAGCCGGACAAACAAAAATGAAAAACTGTTTTTT. Complete variable domain (other parts from reference TRBV28 and TRBJ1-4): DVKVTQSSRYLVKRTGEKVFLECVQDMDHENMFWYRQDPGLGLRLIYFSYDVKMKEKGDIPEGYSVSREKKERFSLILESASTNQTSMYLCASRTNKNEKLFFGSGTQLSVL.

The chain couples TRBV30 to TRBJ1-2; TRBD1 might be the D (6 bases). CDR3 length: 13 residues. The germline V and J ends were trimmed by 5 bases and 5 bases, with 15 bases remaining between them. Germline V gives CDR1 GTSNPN, CDR2 SVGIG (reference sequence). CDR3 DNA sequence: TGTGCCTGGCGTACTACAGGGCTATATGGCTACACCTTC. It codes for CAWRTTGLYGYTF.